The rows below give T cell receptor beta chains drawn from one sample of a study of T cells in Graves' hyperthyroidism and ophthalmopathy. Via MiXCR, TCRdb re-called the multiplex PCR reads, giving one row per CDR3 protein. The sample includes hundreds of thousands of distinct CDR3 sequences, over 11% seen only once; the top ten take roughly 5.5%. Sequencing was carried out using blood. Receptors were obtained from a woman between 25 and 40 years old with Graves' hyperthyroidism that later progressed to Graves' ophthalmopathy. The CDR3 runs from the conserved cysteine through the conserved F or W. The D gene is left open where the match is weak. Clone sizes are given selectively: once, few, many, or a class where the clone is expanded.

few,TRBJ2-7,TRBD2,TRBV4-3,CASSQDWAGAGEQYF,TGCGCCAGCAGCCAAGATTGGGCGGGAGCGGGTGAGCAGTACTTC
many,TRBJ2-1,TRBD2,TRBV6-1,CASTRTSGDYNEQFF,TGTGCCAGCACTCGGACTAGCGGGGATTACAATGAGCAGTTCTTC
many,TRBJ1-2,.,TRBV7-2,CASSPDSLGYGYTF,TGTGCCAGCAGCCCTGACAGTCTTGGGTATGGCTACACCTTC
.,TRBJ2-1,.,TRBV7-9,CATAGTSSHEQFF,TGTGCCACCGCCGGGACTTCGAGCCATGAGCAGTTCTTC
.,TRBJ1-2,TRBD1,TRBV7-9,CASSLARTGVYGYTF,TGTGCCAGCAGCTTAGCTCGGACAGGGGTATATGGCTACACCTTC
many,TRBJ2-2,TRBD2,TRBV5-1,CASSLIAGENTGELFF,TGCGCCAGCAGCCTCATAGCGGGGGAGAACACCGGGGAGCTGTTTTTT
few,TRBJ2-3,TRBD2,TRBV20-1,CSARDRLAGTSTDTQYF,TGCAGTGCTAGAGATCGGTTAGCGGGAACGTCCACAGATACGCAGTATTTT
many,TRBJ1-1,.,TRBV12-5,CASGLVLEAFF,TGTGCTAGTGGTTTGGTACTTGAAGCTTTCTTT
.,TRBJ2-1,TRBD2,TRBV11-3,CASSPRLAGGSFNEQFF,TGTGCCAGCAGCCCGCGACTAGCGGGAGGGTCCTTCAATGAGCAGTTCTTC
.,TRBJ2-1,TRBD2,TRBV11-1,CASSGGLAEVGAQFF,TGTGCCAGCAGCGGGGGACTAGCGGAGGTGGGTGCGCAGTTCTTC
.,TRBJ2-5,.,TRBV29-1,CSSRTSEETQYF,TGCAGCAGCCGGACGTCCGAAGAGACCCAGTACTTC
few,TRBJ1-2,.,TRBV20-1,CSARVSGSPGYTF,TGCAGTGCTAGAGTTTCGGGATCTCCTGGCTACACCTTC
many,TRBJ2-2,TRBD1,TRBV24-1,CATSRQGAENTGELFF,TGTGCCACCTCAAGACAGGGGGCGGAGAACACCGGGGAGCTGTTTTTT
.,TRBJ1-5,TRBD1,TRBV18,CASSQGTVGQPQHF,TGTGCCAGCTCGCAAGGGACAGTCGGACAGCCCCAGCATTTT
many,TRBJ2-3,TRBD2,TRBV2,CASSGTGGGSGTDTQYF,TGTGCCAGCAGTGGAACAGGTGGCGGGAGTGGCACAGATACGCAGTATTTT
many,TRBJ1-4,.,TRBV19,CASSIAGKLFF,TGTGCCAGTAGTATAGCGGGAAAACTGTTTTTT
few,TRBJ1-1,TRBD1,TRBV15,CATSPRQGGTEAFF,TGTGCCACCAGCCCCCGACAGGGTGGAACTGAAGCTTTCTTT
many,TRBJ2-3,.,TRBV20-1,CSATGEADTQYF,TGCAGTGCTACGGGGGAGGCAGATACGCAGTATTTT
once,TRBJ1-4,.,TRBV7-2,CASSQVQLSNEKLFF,TGTGCCAGCAGCCAAGTACAGCTGAGTAATGAAAAACTGTTTTTT
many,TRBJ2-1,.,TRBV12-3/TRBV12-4,CASTPGGEQFF,TGTGCCAGCACACCCGGGGGTGAGCAGTTCTTC
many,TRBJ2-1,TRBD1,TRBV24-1,CATSDYPGAGQGARNEQFF,TGTGCCACCAGTGACTACCCCGGGGCGGGACAGGGGGCGCGGAATGAGCAGTTCTTC
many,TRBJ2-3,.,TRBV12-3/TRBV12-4,CASSVIPTDTQYF,TGTGCCAGCAGTGTGATTCCCACAGATACGCAGTATTTT
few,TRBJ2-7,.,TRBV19,CASSMDGSSYEQYF,TGTGCCAGTAGTATGGACGGGAGCTCCTACGAGCAGTACTTC
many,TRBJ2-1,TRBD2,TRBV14,CASSRMRLAGVEEQFF,TGTGCCAGCAGCCGAATGAGACTAGCGGGAGTTGAGGAGCAGTTCTTC
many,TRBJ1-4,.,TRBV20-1,CSASPGTWGEKLFF,TGCAGTGCTAGCCCCGGGACTTGGGGTGAAAAACTGTTTTTT
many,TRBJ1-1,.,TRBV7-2,CASSFTPPNTEAFF,TGTGCCAGCAGCTTCACGCCCCCGAACACTGAAGCTTTCTTT
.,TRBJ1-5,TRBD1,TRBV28,CASSFFDRGSGQPQHF,TGTGCCAGCAGTTTCTTCGACAGGGGGTCGGGTCAGCCCCAGCATTTT
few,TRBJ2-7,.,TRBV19,CASSIGGLTYEQYF,TGTGCCAGTAGTATAGGTGGACTCACCTACGAGCAGTACTTC
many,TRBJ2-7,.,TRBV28,CASSSRVGKGYEQYF,TGTGCCAGCAGTTCCCGAGTCGGGAAGGGTTACGAGCAGTACTTC
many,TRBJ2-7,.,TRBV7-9,CASSDNTRGPSSYEQYF,TGTGCCAGCAGCGATAACACGCGAGGTCCGAGCTCCTACGAGCAGTACTTC
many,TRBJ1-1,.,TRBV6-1,CASSYADTEAFF,TGTGCCAGCAGTTACGCGGACACTGAAGCTTTCTTT
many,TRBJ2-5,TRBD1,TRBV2,CASSETGGPEETQYF,TGTGCCAGCAGTGAAACAGGGGGCCCCGAAGAGACCCAGTACTTC
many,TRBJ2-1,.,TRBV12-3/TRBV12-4,CASSSYFSYNEQFF,TGTGCCAGCAGTTCGTACTTCTCCTACAATGAGCAGTTCTTC
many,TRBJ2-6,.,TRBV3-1,CASSQEGSGANVLTF,TGTGCCAGCAGCCAAGAGGGTTCTGGGGCCAACGTCCTGACTTTC
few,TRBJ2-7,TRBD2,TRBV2,CASSEVSSGISEQYF,TGTGCCAGCAGTGAAGTTTCTAGCGGGATCAGCGAGCAGTACTTC
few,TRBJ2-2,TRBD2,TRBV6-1,CASTPTTGTSDTGELFF,TGTGCCAGCACCCCGACTACCGGGACTAGCGACACCGGGGAGCTGTTTTTT
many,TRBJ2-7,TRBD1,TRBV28,CASSLWTGSSYEQYF,TGTGCCAGCAGTTTATGGACAGGGAGCTCCTACGAGCAGTACTTC
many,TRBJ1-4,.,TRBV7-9,CASSRGTNEKLFF,TGTGCCAGCAGCCGGGGAACTAATGAAAAACTGTTTTTT
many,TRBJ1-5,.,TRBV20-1,CSAREEGRQHNQPQHF,TGCAGTGCTAGAGAGGAGGGGCGTCAGCACAATCAGCCCCAGCATTTT
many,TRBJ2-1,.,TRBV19,CASSGTSSQIHEQFF,TGTGCCAGTAGTGGTACTAGCAGTCAGATTCATGAGCAGTTCTTC
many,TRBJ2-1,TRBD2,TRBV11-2,CASSLMTSGSYNEQFF,TGTGCCAGCAGCTTGATGACTAGCGGGTCATACAATGAGCAGTTCTTC